This T cell receptor (beta chain) was recorded in a study of OX40 agonist ivuxolimab in advanced cancers. Exclusion of a patient followed from autoimmune disease history or systemic immunosuppression. Sequencing was performed with immunoSEQ multiplex PCR; in TCRdb, only in-frame clones are kept and a portion is missing. This table has some 75,000 clones, 85% to 90% appearing once. This clonotype originated in an adult with an advanced solid tumor such as melanoma, head and neck, liver or kidney cancer. The sample here was CD4+ or CD8+ T cells sorted from blood, taken in a trial of the OX40 agonist ivuxolimab.

CDR3 sequence reads: CASSRKGDTSGANVLTF. For the CDR3, the DNA is TGTGCCAGCTCACGAAAGGGGGACACCTCTGGGGCCAACGTCCTGACTTTC. This rearrangement joins TRBV18 to TRBJ2-6, with D tentatively TRBD1 (6 bases). The CDR3 sequence is 17 residues long. Germline V CDR1 and CDR2: KGHSH, LQKENI. Trimming removed 4 bases at V and 0 bases at J, with 13 bases between.